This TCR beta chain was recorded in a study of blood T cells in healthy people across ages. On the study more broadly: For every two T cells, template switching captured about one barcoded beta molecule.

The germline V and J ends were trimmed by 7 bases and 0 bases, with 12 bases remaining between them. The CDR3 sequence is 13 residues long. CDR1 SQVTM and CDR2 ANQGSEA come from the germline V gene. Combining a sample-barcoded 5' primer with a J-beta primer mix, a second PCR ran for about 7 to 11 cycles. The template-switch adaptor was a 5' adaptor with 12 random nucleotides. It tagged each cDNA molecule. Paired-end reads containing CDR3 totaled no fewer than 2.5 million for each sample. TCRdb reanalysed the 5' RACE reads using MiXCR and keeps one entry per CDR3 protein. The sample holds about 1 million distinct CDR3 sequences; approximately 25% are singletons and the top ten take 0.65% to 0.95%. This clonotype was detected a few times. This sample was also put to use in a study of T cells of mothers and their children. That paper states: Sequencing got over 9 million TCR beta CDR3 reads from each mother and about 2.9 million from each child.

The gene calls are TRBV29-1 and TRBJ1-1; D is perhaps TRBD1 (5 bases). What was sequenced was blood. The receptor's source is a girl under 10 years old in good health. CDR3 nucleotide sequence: TGCAGCGGCGCGCGGGGACTGAACACTGAAGCTTTCTTT. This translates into CSGARGLNTEAFF.